This T cell receptor beta chain was profiled in a study of response to subunit inactivated influenza vaccine. MiXCR, run by TCRdb on the RT-PCR reads, gives a single entry per CDR3 protein. The sample records about 570,000 distinct CDR3 sequences, about 11% being singletons. The V gene end was trimmed by 2 bases and the J gene end by 9 bases; junction bases not matched to a gene: 2. Germline CDR1 and CDR2: MNHNS and SASEGT. This CDR3 comprises 14 residues. These same data were also listed under a study on T cells expressing NK-cell markers. That source adds: The cDNA for TCR beta came from 5'RACE template switching with UMIs.

Sample: PBMCs from blood, taken on the day of vaccination. This receptor was identified in a middle-aged man who received an inactivated influenza vaccine. V gene TRBV6-1 combines with J gene TRBJ1-6, with 9 bases fitting TRBD1. CDR3 sequence reads: CASSERQGGSPLHF. As DNA, the CDR3 is TGTGCCAGCAGTGAAAGACAGGGGGGTTCACCCCTCCACTTT.